These 24 T cell receptor beta chains were sequenced from one sample in a study of T cells in Graves' hyperthyroidism and ophthalmopathy. Using RNA transcripts as the source, TCR beta CDR3 regions were amplified. During a first-round RT-PCR of the TCR CDR3, the HTBI primer set was used. Each CDR3 protein is one row after TCRdb ran MiXCR on the multiplex PCR reads. The sample yields more than 500,000 distinct CDR3 sequences, around 46% seen once. The sample comprised peripheral blood or thyroid tissue (not recorded which). The receptors stem from an adult woman with Graves' disease, either hyperthyroidism or ophthalmopathy (not recorded which).

This clonotype has at least ten counts. The V gene is TRBV5-6, the J gene TRBJ2-6; TRBD2 matches at 12 bases. The CDR3 contains 22 residues. CDR1 and CDR2 (germline): SGHDT, YYEEEE. V dropped 3 bases and J dropped 2; count of bases not matched to a gene: 18. In DNA, the CDR3 is TGTGCCAGCAGCTGGGGGGGGAGACACACTAGCGGGAGGCCCCCTGGGGCCAACGTCCTGACTTTC. Its protein product is CASSWGGRHTSGRPPGANVLTF.

The rearrangement links TRBV5-1 to TRBJ1-6; TRBD1 might be the D (6 bases). Germline-derived CDR1 and CDR2 are SGHRS and YFSETQ. The CDR3 loop spans 13 amino acids. The V gene lost 7 bases and the J gene lost 7 bases, with 12 bases spanning the gap. Here the CDR3 DNA reads TGCGCCAGCGGCAAGGACAGAAATTCACCCCTCCACTTT. It codes for CASGKDRNSPLHF.

This clonotype was seen at least ten times. J is TRBJ2-2 and V is TRBV7-9; 10 bases align to TRBD1. This CDR3 has 16 residues. Germline V gene sequence: CDR1 SEHNR, CDR2 FQNEAQ (reference sequence). V shed 6 bases and J 4 bases; nucleotides not matched to a gene: 8. The CDR3 nucleotides are TGTGCCAGCAGGTCCGGGACAGGGGCCTTCACCGGGGAGCTGTTTTTT. Amino acids: CASRSGTGAFTGELFF.

This clonotype was found many times. The CDR3 DNA sequence: TGTGCCAGCAGCGCAGGCGATCGAAACACCATATATTTT. Protein sequence: CASSAGDRNTIYF. The chain is built from TRBV7-9 and TRBJ1-3; no definite D call. Germline CDR1 and CDR2: SEHNR and FQNEAQ (reference sequence). The V and J ends lost 5 bases and 5 bases respectively, with 10 bases between them. The CDR3 extends over 13 amino acids.

This rearrangement joins TRBV19 to TRBJ2-6; D not resolved. Between the trimmed V and J ends, which lost 6 bases and 4 bases, there was a span of 10 bases. The germline V gene encodes CDR1 LNHDA and CDR2 SQIVND (reference sequence). The CDR3 runs to 14 residues. CDR3: CASRLSWGANVLTF. CDR3 bases: TGTGCCAGTAGACTCTCCTGGGGGGCCAACGTCCTGACTTTC.

This clonotype showed up many times. The V call is TRBV4-1, the J call TRBJ1-1; D call uncertain. Trimming shortened V by 4 bases and J by 1 base, and 10 bases separated the two germline ends. Germline V gene data show CDR1 as MGHRA and CDR2 as YSYEKL. This CDR3 comprises 14 residues. As DNA, the CDR3 is TGCGCCAGCAGCCTCCGAATGGAGAACACTGAAGCTTTCTTT. Translating it yields CASSLRMENTEAFF.

V is TRBV29-1 and J is TRBJ2-7; 13 positions match TRBD2. Losses at the gene ends were 4 bases for V and 3 bases for J; bases not matched to a gene: 3. The germline CDR1 and CDR2 sequences are SQVTM and ANQGSEA. CDR3 length equals 14 residues. The CDR3 loop reads CSVVGTSGIYEQYF. In DNA form, the CDR3 reads TGCAGCGTTGTGGGGACTAGCGGGATCTACGAGCAGTACTTC.

This clonotype was detected many times. The chain is built from TRBV9 and TRBJ1-5, with 7 bases lining up with TRBD1. V trimming: 2 bases; J trimming: 6 bases; junction bases outside the gene matches: 11. Per germline, CDR1 SGDLS and CDR2 YYNGEE. There are 16 residues in the CDR3. The CDR3 DNA sequence: TGTGCCAGCAGCGTCGGGCCAGGGGGGGGCGGTCAGCCCCAGCATTTT. Protein sequence: CASSVGPGGGGQPQHF.

This clonotype showed up many times. CDR3 residues: CASSLAGQNLATNEKLFF. In DNA form, the CDR3 reads TGCGCCAGCAGCTTGGCCGGGCAGAACCTTGCAACTAATGAAAAACTGTTTTTT. The J gene is TRBJ1-4, the V gene TRBV5-1; D unresolved. In germline, CDR1 is SGHRS, CDR2 YFSETQ. The CDR3 spans 18 residues. The V end lost 0 bases, the J end lost 0 bases, and 15 bases lay between the germline ends.

CDR3: CATSHPKGQEMTETQYF. In DNA, the CDR3 is TGTGCCACCTCTCACCCGAAGGGGCAGGAGATGACGGAGACCCAGTACTTC. V gene TRBV10-3 combines with J gene TRBJ2-5; D might be TRBD1 (5 bases). This CDR3 contains 17 residues. V lost 10 bases and J lost 5, with 29 bases in between. Germline-derived CDR1 and CDR2 are ENHRY and SYGVKD.

This chain connects TRBV10-3 to TRBJ1-6; 9 nucleotides align to TRBD1. Germline V gene sequence: CDR1 ENHRY, CDR2 SYGVKD. This CDR3 comprises 15 residues. Trimming cost V 7 bases and J 7 bases; bases outside gene matches: 8. The CDR3, as DNA: TGTGCCATCATTAACCGGGACAGGGTCAATTCACCCCTCCACTTT. Translation gives CAIINRDRVNSPLHF.

This clonotype has a count of ten or more. This chain connects TRBV19 to TRBJ1-2; maybe TRBD1 (5 bases). The CDR3 is 14 residues long. The germline V gene encodes CDR1 LNHDA and CDR2 SQIVND (reference sequence). The ends were cut back, 6 bases at V and 6 bases at J, with 17 bases in the middle. The CDR3 DNA follows: TGTGCCAGTAGCCACTTGACGACAGAGAATGGCTACACCTTC. As protein: CASSHLTTENGYTF.

This CDR3 reads CASSMDGIQPQHF. The CDR3, as DNA: TGTGCCAGCAGCATGGACGGGATACAGCCCCAGCATTTT. The V gene is TRBV7-9, the J gene TRBJ1-5; no clear D gene. V lost 5 bases to trimming and J lost 7 bases, with 12 bases between them. CDR1 and CDR2 from the germline V gene are SEHNR and FQNEAQ (reference sequence). This CDR3 has 13 residues.

The chain recombines TRBV20-1 with TRBJ1-1; TRBD1 might be the D (6 bases). Germline values: CDR1 DFQATT, CDR2 SNEGSKA (reference sequence). The CDR3 extends over 14 amino acids. V gave up 3 bases and J gave up 0 bases, with 11 bases separating them. This chain's CDR3 is CSASAGDMNTEAFF. Written as DNA, the CDR3 is TGCAGTGCTAGTGCGGGGGACATGAACACTGAAGCTTTCTTT.

This clonotype was recorded only once. The V call is TRBV2, the J call TRBJ2-5, with no clear D. Germline V lookup: CDR1 SNHLY, CDR2 FYNNEI. The CDR3 runs to 13 residues. Trimming cost V 5 bases and J 5 bases, with 12 bases left between them. The CDR3 here is CASSRALRETQYF. In DNA form, the CDR3 reads TGTGCCAGCAGTAGAGCCCTGAGGGAGACCCAGTACTTC.

V usage is TRBV20-1 and J usage is TRBJ1-4; 7 positions agree with TRBD1. J lost 0 bases, V lost 0 bases, and 10 bases had no gene match. The CDR3 extends over 18 amino acids. Germline CDR1 is DFQATT and CDR2 is SNEGSKA (reference sequence). CDR3 protein: CSARDIDRAISTNEKLFF. The CDR3 bases are TGCAGTGCTAGAGATATTGACAGGGCCATTTCAACTAATGAAAAACTGTTTTTT.

CDR3 loop: CATSSGGDRAFNQPQHF. CDR3 DNA sequence: TGTGCCACCAGCTCTGGCGGGGACAGGGCCTTCAATCAGCCCCAGCATTTT. The V call is TRBV15, the J call TRBJ1-5; TRBD1 matches 9 bases. In germline, CDR1 is LNHNV, CDR2 YYDKDF (reference sequence). This CDR3 is 17 amino acids long. With 5 bases clipped from V and 3 bases from J, the junction kept 11 bases outside the gene matches.

The chain is built from TRBV20-1 and TRBJ2-7, with no clear D. V was clipped by 1 base and J by 9 bases, with 19 bases between them. The CDR3 has 14 amino acids. Germline loops: CDR1 DFQATT, CDR2 SNEGSKA (reference sequence). CDR3 DNA sequence: TGCAGTGCTAGAGTAACCCGTGGAAAGGGCGTGCAGTACTTC. Protein sequence: CSARVTRGKGVQYF.

J is TRBJ1-5 and V is TRBV20-1; 7 bases are a match to TRBD1. The CDR3 is 15 residues long. CDR1 is DFQATT and CDR2 is SNEGSKA in the germline V gene (reference sequence). J lost 1 base, V lost 6 bases, and 9 bases had no gene match. In DNA, the CDR3 is TGCAGTGCCAGCAGTGAACAGGGGAGCAATCAGCCCCAGCATTTT. It is translated as CSASSEQGSNQPQHF.

This clonotype has a count of ten or more. This sequence joins TRBV12-3 or TRBV12-4 and TRBJ1-5; 8 nucleotides align to TRBD1. The V and J ends lost 6 bases and 2 bases, in that order; junction bases with no gene match: 6. The CDR3 is 15 residues long. CDR3 loop: CASSRTGGGNQPQHF. The CDR3 DNA reads TGTGCCAGCAGCCGTACAGGGGGAGGCAATCAGCCCCAGCATTTT.

A few counts support this clonotype. This may stem from a read error, because a much larger clone lies one nucleotide away. The chain joins TRBV9 to TRBJ2-7; perhaps TRBD1 as D (5 bases). V lost 4 bases to trimming and J lost 3 bases, with 17 bases between them. The germline V gene encodes CDR1 SGDLS and CDR2 YYNGEE. The CDR3 sequence is 15 residues long. CDR3 nucleotide sequence: TGTGCCAGCAGCCCCCGAGACAAGGGGATCTACGAGCAGTACTTC. It translates to CASSPRDKGIYEQYF. Full variable domain (remainder filled in from reference TRBV9 and TRBJ2-7): DSGVTQTPKHLITATGQRVTLRCSPRSGDLSVYWYQQSLDQGLQFLIQYYNGEERAKGNILERFSAQQFPDLHSELNLSSLELGDSALYFCASSPRDKGIYEQYFGPGTRLTVT.

This sequence joins TRBV10-1 and TRBJ1-1; D possibly corresponds to TRBD1 (5 bases). There are 17 residues in the CDR3. The germline V gene has CDR1 WNHNN and CDR2 SYGVQD (reference sequence). V was pared by 5 bases and J by 4 bases, with 23 bases between. The CDR3 reads CASSSHSSRAQGTEAFF. For the CDR3, the DNA is TGCGCCAGCAGTTCCCACAGCTCCAGGGCTCAAGGCACTGAAGCTTTCTTT.

The table lists this clonotype with a few counts. The chain links TRBV5-1 to TRBJ2-3; no reliable D call. The CDR3 runs 14 residues. Germline V CDR1 and CDR2: SGHRS, YFSETQ. The V gene lost 0 bases and the J gene lost 2 bases, with 7 bases spanning the gap. The CDR3 loop is CASSLGAVTDTQYF. The CDR3 bases are TGCGCCAGCAGCTTGGGGGCCGTCACAGATACGCAGTATTTT.

This clonotype was counted ten times or more. V gene TRBV6-5 combines with J gene TRBJ1-2; no clear D gene. CDR3 length: 15 residues. Germline values: CDR1 MNHEY, CDR2 SVGAGI. V shed 4 bases and J shed 4 bases, with 16 bases lying between them. CDR3 in amino acids: CASSSPRRWGYGYTF. The DNA of the CDR3 is TGTGCCAGCAGTTCCCCCCGACGGTGGGGCTATGGCTACACCTTC.